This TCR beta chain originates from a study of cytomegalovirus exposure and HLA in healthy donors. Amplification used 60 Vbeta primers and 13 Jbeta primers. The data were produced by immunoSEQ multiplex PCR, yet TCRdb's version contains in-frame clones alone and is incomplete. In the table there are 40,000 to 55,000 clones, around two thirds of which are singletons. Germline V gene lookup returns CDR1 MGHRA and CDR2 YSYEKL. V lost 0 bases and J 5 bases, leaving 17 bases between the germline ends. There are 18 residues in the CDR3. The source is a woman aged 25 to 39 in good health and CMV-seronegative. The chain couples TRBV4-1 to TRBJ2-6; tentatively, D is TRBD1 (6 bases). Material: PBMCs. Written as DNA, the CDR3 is TGCGCCAGCAGCCAAGATCCTCGAGGGGGAACCCGGGCCAACGTCCTGACTTTC. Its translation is CASSQDPRGGTRANVLTF.